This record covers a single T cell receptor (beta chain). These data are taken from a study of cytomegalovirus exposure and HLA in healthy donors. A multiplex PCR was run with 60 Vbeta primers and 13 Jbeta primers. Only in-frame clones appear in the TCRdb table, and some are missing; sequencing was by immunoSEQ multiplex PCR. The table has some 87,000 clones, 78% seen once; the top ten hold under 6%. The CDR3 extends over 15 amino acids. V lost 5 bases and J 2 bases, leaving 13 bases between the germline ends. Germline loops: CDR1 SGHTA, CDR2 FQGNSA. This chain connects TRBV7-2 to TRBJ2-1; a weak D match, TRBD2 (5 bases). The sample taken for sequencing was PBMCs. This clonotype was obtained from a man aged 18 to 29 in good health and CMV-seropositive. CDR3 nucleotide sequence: TGTGCCAGCAGCCCCGAAGCGGTAACCTACAATGAGCAGTTCTTC. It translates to CASSPEAVTYNEQFF.